Reported below is one TCR beta chain. The antigen remains unidentified. Germline CDR1 and CDR2: SEHNR and FQNEAQ (reference sequence). With V trimmed by 4 bases and J by 3 bases, 5 bases remained unmatched. The CDR3 covers 15 residues. The data originate from a study of cytomegalovirus exposure and HLA in healthy donors. Researchers ran the PCR with 60 Vbeta and 13 Jbeta primers. Repertoires were generated with immunoSEQ multiplex PCR, while TCRdb's copy carries only in-frame clones and drops some. The sample lists about 150,000 clones, roughly 81% occurring once. Overall study findings and caveats: A later analysis reportedly found fewer N-insertions in an Asian-associated ancestry cluster than the roughly 670-donor mean.

This rearrangement joins TRBV7-9 to TRBJ2-5; 10 bases agree with TRBD1. The source of this sequence is a woman aged 18-30 years in good health and CMV-seronegative. Material for sequencing was PBMCs. The CDR3: CASSSVGQGEETQYF. Written as DNA, the CDR3 is TGTGCCAGCAGCTCGGTCGGACAGGGGGAAGAGACCCAGTACTTC.